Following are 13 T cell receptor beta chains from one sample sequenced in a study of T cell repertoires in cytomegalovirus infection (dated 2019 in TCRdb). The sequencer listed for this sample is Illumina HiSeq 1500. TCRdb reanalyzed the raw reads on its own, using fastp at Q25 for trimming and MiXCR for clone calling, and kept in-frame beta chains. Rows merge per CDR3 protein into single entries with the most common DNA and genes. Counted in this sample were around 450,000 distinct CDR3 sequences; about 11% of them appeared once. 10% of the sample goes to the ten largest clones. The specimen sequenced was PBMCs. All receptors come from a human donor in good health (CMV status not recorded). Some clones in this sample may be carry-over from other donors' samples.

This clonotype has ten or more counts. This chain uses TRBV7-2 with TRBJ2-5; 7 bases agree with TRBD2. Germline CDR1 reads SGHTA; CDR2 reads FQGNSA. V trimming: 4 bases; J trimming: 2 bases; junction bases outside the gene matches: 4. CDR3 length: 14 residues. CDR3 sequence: CASSSSREQETQYF. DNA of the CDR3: TGTGCCAGCAGCTCCTCGCGGGAGCAAGAGACCCAGTACTTC.

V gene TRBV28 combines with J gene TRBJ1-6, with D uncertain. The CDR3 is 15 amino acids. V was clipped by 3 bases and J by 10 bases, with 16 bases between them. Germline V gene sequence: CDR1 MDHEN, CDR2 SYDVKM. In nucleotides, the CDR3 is TGTGCCAGCAGTTTTAGCGGCAACAAAGCCTCACCCCTCCACTTT. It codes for CASSFSGNKASPLHF. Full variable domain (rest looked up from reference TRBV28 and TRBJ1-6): DVKVTQSSRYLVKRTGEKVFLECVQDMDHENMFWYRQDPGLGLRLIYFSYDVKMKEKGDIPEGYSVSREKKERFSLILESASTNQTSMYLCASSFSGNKASPLHFGNGTRLTVT.

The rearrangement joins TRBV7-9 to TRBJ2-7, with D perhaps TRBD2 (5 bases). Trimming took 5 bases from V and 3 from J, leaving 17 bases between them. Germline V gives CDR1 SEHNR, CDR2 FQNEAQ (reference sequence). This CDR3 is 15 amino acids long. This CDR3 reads CASSLLDEGGYEQYF. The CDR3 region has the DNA TGTGCCAGCAGCCTACTTGACGAAGGAGGCTACGAGCAGTACTTC.

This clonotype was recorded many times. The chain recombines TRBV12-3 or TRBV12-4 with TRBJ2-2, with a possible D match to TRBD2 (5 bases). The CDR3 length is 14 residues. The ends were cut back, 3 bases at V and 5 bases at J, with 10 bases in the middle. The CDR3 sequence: CASSFGLATGELFF. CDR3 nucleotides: TGTGCCAGCAGTTTTGGGCTAGCAACCGGGGAGCTGTTTTTT.

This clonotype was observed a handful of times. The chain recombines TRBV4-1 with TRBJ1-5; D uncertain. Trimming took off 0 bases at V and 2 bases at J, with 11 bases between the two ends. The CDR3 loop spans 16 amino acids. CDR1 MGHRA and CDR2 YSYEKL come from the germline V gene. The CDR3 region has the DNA TGCGCCAGCAGCCAAGATAGTGGGTATGGCAATCAGCCCCAGCATTTT. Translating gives CASSQDSGYGNQPQHF.

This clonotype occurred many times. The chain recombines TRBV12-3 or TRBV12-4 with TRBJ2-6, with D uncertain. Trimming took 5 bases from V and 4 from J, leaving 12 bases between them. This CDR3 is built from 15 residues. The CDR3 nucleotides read TGTGCCAGCAGTCCCCGTCGGAACGGGGCCAACGTCCTGACTTTC. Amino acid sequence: CASSPRRNGANVLTF.

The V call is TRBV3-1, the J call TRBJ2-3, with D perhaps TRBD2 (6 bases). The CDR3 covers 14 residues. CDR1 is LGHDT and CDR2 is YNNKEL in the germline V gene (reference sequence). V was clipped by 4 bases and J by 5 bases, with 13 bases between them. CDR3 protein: CASSPPGREDTQYF. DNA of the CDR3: TGTGCCAGCAGCCCCCCGGGGCGGGAAGATACGCAGTATTTT.

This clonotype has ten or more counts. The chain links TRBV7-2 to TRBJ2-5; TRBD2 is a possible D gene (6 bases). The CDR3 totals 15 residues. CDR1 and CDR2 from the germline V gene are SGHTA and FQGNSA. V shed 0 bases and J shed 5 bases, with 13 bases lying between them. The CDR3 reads CASSLASRGGETQYF. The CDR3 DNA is TGTGCCAGCAGCTTAGCAAGTAGGGGAGGCGAGACCCAGTACTTC.

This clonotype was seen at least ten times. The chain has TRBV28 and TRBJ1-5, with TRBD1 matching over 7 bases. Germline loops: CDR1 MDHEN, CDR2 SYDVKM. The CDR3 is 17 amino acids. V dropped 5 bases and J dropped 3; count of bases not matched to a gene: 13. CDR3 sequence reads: CASSPDSKDRANQPQHF. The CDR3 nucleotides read TGTGCCAGCAGTCCCGATTCCAAAGACAGGGCCAATCAGCCCCAGCATTTT.

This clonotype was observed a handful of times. The CDR3 is CASGGYRSEAFF. CDR3 coding DNA: TGTGCCAGCGGAGGGTATCGGTCTGAAGCTTTCTTT. The V call is TRBV12-3 or TRBV12-4, the J call TRBJ1-1; D is unclear. The V end was cut by 8 bases, the J end by 6 bases, with 13 bases between. This CDR3 is built from 12 residues.

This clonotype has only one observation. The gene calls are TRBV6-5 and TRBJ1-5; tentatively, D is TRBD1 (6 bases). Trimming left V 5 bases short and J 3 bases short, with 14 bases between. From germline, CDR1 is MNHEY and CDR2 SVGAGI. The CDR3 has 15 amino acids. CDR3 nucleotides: TGTGCCAGCAGTCTCACGCGGGACACCAATCAGCCCCAGCATTTT. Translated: CASSLTRDTNQPQHF.

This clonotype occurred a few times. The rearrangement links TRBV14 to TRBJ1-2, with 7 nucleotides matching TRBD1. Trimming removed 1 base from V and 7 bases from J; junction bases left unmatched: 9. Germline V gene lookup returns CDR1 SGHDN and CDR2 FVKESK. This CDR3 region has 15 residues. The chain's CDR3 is CASSQGDRIRGGYTF. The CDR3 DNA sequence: TGTGCCAGCAGCCAAGGGGACAGAATTCGGGGTGGCTACACCTTC. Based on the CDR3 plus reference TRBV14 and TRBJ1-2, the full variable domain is EAGVTQFPSHSVIEKGQTVTLRCDPISGHDNLYWYRRVMGKEIKFLLHFVKESKQDESGMPNNRFLAERTGGTYSTLKVQPAELEDSGVYFCASSQGDRIRGGYTFGSGTRLTVV.

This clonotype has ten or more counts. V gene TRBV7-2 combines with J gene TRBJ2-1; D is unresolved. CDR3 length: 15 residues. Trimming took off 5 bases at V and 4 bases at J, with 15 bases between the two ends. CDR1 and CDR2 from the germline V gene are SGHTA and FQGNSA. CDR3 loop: CASSPVATRYNEQFF. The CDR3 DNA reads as TGTGCCAGCAGCCCCGTGGCTACGCGTTACAATGAGCAGTTCTTC.